The sequence of this TCR beta chain was determined in a study of siplizumab effects on memory and regulatory T cells. Study-level results: The study found that siplizumab significantly reduced alloreactive sequences traceable to unstimulated CD4+ memory cells. Unstimulated subsets accounted for the mapping of only a minor share of the clones that were alloreactive. Naive T cells seemed more diverse than memory cells and seemed major alloresponse contributors. Proliferating Tregs taken from siplizumab cultures were not shown to have a confirmed suppressive function.

Note on this clone: Antigen specificity is unknown.

The CDR3 runs 15 residues. The germline CDR1 and CDR2 sequences are KGHSH and LQKENI. Trimming pared 4 bases from V and 4 bases from J, leaving 14 bases between. The assay was immunoSEQ multiplex PCR, and TCRdb's table has in-frame clones only and misses some. In the table there are 100,000 to 120,000 clones, 80% to 95% of which are singletons. The chain has TRBV18 and TRBJ2-1; unclear D gene. The sequencing input was CD4+ T cells sorted from blood. The clonotype comes from a human donor in good health. CDR3 nucleotide sequence: TGTGCCAGCTCACGAGACCGCCCGAGTTACAATGAGCAGTTCTTC. It codes for CASSRDRPSYNEQFF.